Below, 29 T cell receptor beta chains from the same sample are listed, as sequenced in a study of blood T cell repertoires in COVID-19. Generated by immunoSEQ multiplex PCR, the TCRdb table keeps only in-frame clones and is missing some. The repertoire has around 300,000 clones, about 85% of them found once; the top ten carry more than 10%. Sequenced: peripheral blood. The receptor set was obtained from a human donor in a cohort sampled during active COVID-19.

The V gene is TRBV18, the J gene TRBJ2-6, with a weak D call TRBD2 (5 bases). The CDR3 is 15 amino acids. CDR1 and CDR2 (germline): KGHSH, LQKENI. With 6 bases removed from V and 6 bases from J, the gap between germline ends came to 15 bases. CDR3 residues: CASSPEGGKANVLTF. CDR3 sequence (DNA): TGTGCCAGCTCCCCCGAGGGTGGTAAGGCCAACGTCCTGACTTTC.

The chain carries TRBV5-1 and TRBJ2-5; 8 positions agree with TRBD2. The CDR3 loop spans 19 amino acids. The junction had 17 bases not matched to a gene; V was cut back by 3 bases and J by 1 base. The V gene's germline CDR1 is SGHRS and CDR2 YFSETQ. The CDR3 nucleotides read TGCGCCAGCAGCTCCCCGGTGTCCCCGGGGGGGAGGGCCCAAGAGACCCAGTACTTC. Protein product: CASSSPVSPGGRAQETQYF.

This clone was found a few times. The rearrangement joins TRBV27 to TRBJ2-2, with 7 nucleotides matching TRBD2. V gave up 7 bases and J gave up 2 bases; unmatched junction bases: 7. Germline CDR1 reads MNHEY; CDR2 reads SMNVEV (reference sequence). The CDR3 is made up of 15 amino acids. This CDR3 reads CASKWGGLNTGELFF. CDR3 in DNA: TGTGCCAGCAAATGGGGGGGACTCAACACCGGGGAGCTGTTTTTT.

The chain employs TRBV6-6 and TRBJ1-6, with 10 bases fitting TRBD1. The CDR3 totals 18 residues. Germline V gene lookup returns CDR1 MNHNY and CDR2 SVGAGI (reference sequence). V was pared by 5 bases and J by 8 bases, with 15 bases of the junction left unmatched. Here the CDR3 DNA reads TGTGCCAGCAGTCCTTCACCGGGACAGGGGTGGTGGGATTCACCCCTCCACTTT. Translating gives CASSPSPGQGWWDSPLHF.

This clone was seen more than once but under ten times. The chain joins TRBV24-1 to TRBJ2-3; D possibly corresponds to TRBD2 (5 bases). This CDR3 is 16 amino acids long. The germline V gene has CDR1 KGHDR and CDR2 SFDVKD. Trimming removed 3 bases from V and 4 bases from J, with 16 bases in between. The CDR3 loop is CATSDHTRPRADTQYF. The CDR3 nucleotides read TGTGCCACCAGTGATCATACTAGGCCTCGGGCAGATACGCAGTATTTT.

J is TRBJ1-1 and V is TRBV19, with D perhaps TRBD1 (6 bases). Germline lookup yields CDR1 LNHDA and CDR2 SQIVND (reference sequence). This CDR3 has 12 amino acids. The V gene lost 4 bases and the J gene lost 4 bases, with 7 bases spanning the gap. This CDR3 reads CASSKGVTEAFF. CDR3 coding DNA: TGTGCCAGTAGTAAGGGGGTCACTGAAGCTTTCTTT.

Comment on this clone: Distinct nucleotide sequences in the sample also encode this CDR3. The chain couples TRBV29-1 to TRBJ2-2; unclear D gene. In germline, CDR1 is SQVTM, CDR2 ANQGSEA. The V end was cut by 5 bases, the J end by 1 base, with 2 bases between. This CDR3 has 11 residues. The DNA of the CDR3 is TGCAGCGTTCAGAACACCGGGGAGCTGTTTTTT. The encoded protein is CSVQNTGELFF.

The V and J genes are TRBV18 and TRBJ2-1, with 13 bases aligning to TRBD2. This CDR3 comprises 19 residues. The V segment lost 2 bases and the J segment 6 bases; nucleotides outside the gene matches: 13. Germline V gives CDR1 KGHSH, CDR2 LQKENI. This chain's CDR3 is CASSPSRTETSGRVNEQFF. The CDR3 DNA reads TGTGCCAGCTCACCAAGCAGGACAGAAACTAGCGGGAGGGTCAATGAGCAGTTCTTC.

The chain uses TRBV18 and TRBJ1-1; D not certain. Germline-derived CDR1 and CDR2 are KGHSH and LQKENI. The V and J ends lost 2 bases and 0 bases respectively, with 13 bases between them. The CDR3 has 16 amino acids. CDR3 bases: TGTGCCAGCTCACCAGGGCACAGCCGGATGAACACTGAAGCTTTCTTT. Protein sequence: CASSPGHSRMNTEAFF.

V and J are TRBV5-1 and TRBJ2-7; no firm D call. Germline V gene lookup returns CDR1 SGHRS and CDR2 YFSETQ. V lost 5 bases, J lost 3 bases, and 12 bases lay in between. This CDR3 has 13 amino acids. The CDR3 reads CASSRSVGYEQYF. CDR3 in DNA: TGCGCCAGCAGTCGGTCCGTTGGCTACGAGCAGTACTTC.

This clone was counted between two and nine times. The chain combines TRBV6-5 with TRBJ2-2; 8 bases fit TRBD2. The J segment lost 5 bases and the V segment lost 6 bases, leaving 8 bases of the junction unmatched. Per germline, CDR1 MNHEY and CDR2 SVGAGI. The CDR3 contains 15 residues. CDR3 nucleotide sequence: TGTGCCAGCAGCCCGGGACTAGACTTAACCGGGGAGCTGTTTTTT. Translation: CASSPGLDLTGELFF.

The V and J genes are TRBV3-1 (or the pseudogene TRBV3-2) and TRBJ2-5; weak D call: TRBD2 (5 bases). The CDR3 has 15 residues. The V and J ends lost 0 bases and 4 bases respectively, with 12 bases between them. The germline gives CDR1 LGHDT, CDR2 YNNKEL (reference sequence). DNA of the CDR3: TGTGCCAGCAGCCAAGATCCATCCGGGGTAGAGACCCAGTACTTC. It yields the protein CASSQDPSGVETQYF.

This chain links TRBV2 with TRBJ2-5; 12 bases are shared with TRBD2. The CDR3 consists of 15 residues. With V trimmed by 7 bases and J by 13 bases, 16 bases remained unmatched. In germline, CDR1 is SNHLY, CDR2 FYNNEI. The CDR3 region is CASKVASGRAALLYF. CDR3 DNA: TGTGCCAGCAAAGTGGCTAGCGGGAGGGCTGCTCTTCTGTACTTC. The variable domain in full, completed from reference TRBV2 and TRBJ2-5, reads EPEVTQTPSHQVTQMGQEVILRCVPISNHLYFYWYRQILGQKVEFLVSFYNNEISEKSEIFDDQFSVERPDGSNFTLKIRSTKLEDSAMYFCASKVASGRAALLYFGPGTRLLVL.

The V gene is TRBV5-1, the J gene TRBJ1-1, with 8 bases identical to TRBD1. The V gene end was trimmed by 0 bases and the J gene end by 10 bases; junction bases not matched to a gene: 8. The CDR3 has 14 residues. Germline values: CDR1 SGHRS, CDR2 YFSETQ. The CDR3 nucleotides are TGCGCCAGCAGCTTGGACGGACAGGGTAAAGGAGCTTTCTTT. It is translated as CASSLDGQGKGAFF.

The chain couples TRBV7-8 to TRBJ2-1; D is unclear. The CDR3 consists of 12 residues. In germline, CDR1 is SGHVS, CDR2 FQNEAQ. V lost 0 bases, J lost 12 bases, and 9 bases lay in between. CDR3: CASSLAGGGQFF. CDR3 bases: TGTGCCAGCAGCTTAGCTGGCGGCGGGCAGTTCTTC.

This rearrangement joins TRBV24-1 to TRBJ2-7; D possibly corresponds to TRBD2 (6 bases). V was cut by 9 bases and J by 5 bases, with 16 bases left in between. Germline V gene data show CDR1 as KGHDR and CDR2 as SFDVKD. This CDR3 has 13 residues. This chain's CDR3 is CATQRAGGDEQYF. Here the CDR3 DNA reads TGTGCCACCCAACGGGCAGGAGGGGACGAGCAGTACTTC.

The chain combines TRBV19 with TRBJ1-2; possibly TRBD1 for D (6 bases). Trimming left V 0 bases short and J 4 bases short, with 9 bases between. The germline CDR1 and CDR2 sequences are LNHDA and SQIVND (reference sequence). This CDR3 has 14 residues. CDR3 amino acids: CASSIDGQTYGYTF. CDR3 DNA: TGTGCCAGTAGTATAGATGGACAGACCTATGGCTACACCTTC.

The chain couples TRBV6-2 or TRBV6-3 to TRBJ2-2; TRBD1 matches 7 bases. Germline-derived CDR1 and CDR2 are MNHEY and SVGEGT. The CDR3 contains 15 residues. The ends lost 0 bases at V and 6 bases at J; junction bases unmatched: 4. CDR3 residues: CASSYSRQGAGELFF. CDR3 in DNA: TGTGCCAGCAGTTACTCGAGGCAGGGGGCCGGGGAGCTGTTTTTT.

The gene calls are TRBV27 and TRBJ2-1; D might be TRBD2 (5 bases). There are 14 residues in the CDR3. Trimming took 7 bases from V and 0 from J, leaving 10 bases between them. Germline-derived CDR1 and CDR2 are MNHEY and SMNVEV (reference sequence). The CDR3 DNA follows: TGTGCCAGCAAGGACTGGAGCTCCTACAATGAGCAGTTCTTC. It specifies CASKDWSSYNEQFF.

The chain uses TRBV4-1 and TRBJ2-4; 8 nucleotides align to TRBD2. Unmatched junction bases numbered 9, after V lost 0 bases and J lost 11 bases. There are 15 residues in the CDR3. The V gene's germline CDR1 is MGHRA and CDR2 YSYEKL. The CDR3 reads CASSQDTGGPWVQYF. In DNA, the CDR3 is TGCGCCAGCAGCCAAGATACGGGGGGGCCTTGGGTTCAGTACTTC.

This chain uses TRBV19 with TRBJ2-3, with TRBD2 identical over 7 bases. Germline trimming cut 1 base from V and 4 bases from J; bases unmatched to any gene: 2. The length of the CDR3 is 14 residues. Per germline, CDR1 LNHDA and CDR2 SQIVND (reference sequence). DNA of the CDR3: TGTGCCAGTAGTATAGGGCTAGCGGCAGATACGCAGTATTTT. Translated, it gives CASSIGLAADTQYF.

Only one count was recorded for this clone. The chain joins TRBV6-7 to TRBJ1-1; D unclear. TRBV6-7 is labeled an ORF, and its function is uncertain. Trimming left V 5 bases short and J 4 bases short, with 17 bases between. The CDR3 has 15 residues. The CDR3 DNA follows: TGTGCCAGCAGTCCTAGTTTAATACAAAGCACTGAAGCTTTCTTT. Translating gives CASSPSLIQSTEAFF.

The gene calls are TRBV28 and TRBJ1-5; 11 nucleotides match TRBD1. J lost 2 bases, V lost 5 bases, and 8 bases had no gene match. Germline CDR1 is MDHEN and CDR2 is SYDVKM. The CDR3 spans 17 residues. In DNA, the CDR3 is TGTGCCAGCAGTCGCCGGGACAGGGGGGTCGGCAATCAGCCCCAGCATTTT. It codes for CASSRRDRGVGNQPQHF.

This clone is a singleton in its sample. This chain joins TRBV7-2 and TRBJ2-7; D gene uncertain. V was trimmed by 2 bases and J by 2 bases, leaving 10 bases between them. Germline assignment: CDR1 SGHTA and CDR2 FQGNSA. The CDR3 loop spans 14 amino acids. The CDR3 coding sequence is TGTGCCAGCAGCTTATCCAGGAACCCCTACGAGCAGTACTTC. This gives the protein CASSLSRNPYEQYF. Full variable domain (remainder filled in from reference TRBV7-2 and TRBJ2-7): GAGVSQSPSNKVTEKGKDVELRCDPISGHTALYWYRQSLGQGLEFLIYFQGNSAPDKSGLPSDRFSAERTGGSVSTLTIQRTQQEDSAVYLCASSLSRNPYEQYFGPGTRLTVT.

The chain couples TRBV28 to TRBJ1-1; the D is unclear. Germline-derived CDR1 and CDR2 are MDHEN and SYDVKM. Trimming cost V 5 bases and J 9 bases, with 19 bases left between them. This CDR3 spans 14 amino acids. Here the CDR3 reads CASSPSSPDLKAFF. The CDR3 DNA reads TGTGCCAGCAGTCCCTCCTCCCCTGATCTAAAAGCTTTCTTT.

The V gene is TRBV7-6, the J gene TRBJ2-3, with D perhaps TRBD1 (6 bases). CDR1 is SGHVS, CDR2 FNYEAQ, per germline. This CDR3 is 16 amino acids long. The germline V and J ends were trimmed by 3 bases and 0 bases, with 13 bases remaining between them. CDR3 DNA: TGTGCCAGCAGCTTGGGGGCGGGCGGTAGCACAGATACGCAGTATTTT. Translation: CASSLGAGGSTDTQYF.

In nucleotides, the CDR3 is TGTGCCTGGAGTGTCAGCACAGCCTATGGCTACACCTTC. Translating it yields CAWSVSTAYGYTF. The rearrangement links TRBV30 to TRBJ1-2; the D is unclear. Between the trimmed V and J ends, which lost 0 bases and 4 bases, there was a span of 9 bases. CDR1 and CDR2 from the germline V gene are GTSNPN and SVGIG (reference sequence). The CDR3 sequence is 13 residues long.

V gene TRBV3-1 (or the pseudogene TRBV3-2) combines with J gene TRBJ1-6; TRBD1 might be the D (5 bases). Trimming took 4 bases from V and 6 from J, leaving 16 bases between them. Per germline, CDR1 LGHDT and CDR2 YNNKEL (reference sequence). The length of the CDR3 is 16 residues. CDR3 region: CASSPLGTLSNSPLHF. CDR3 bases: TGTGCCAGCAGCCCACTCGGGACTCTGAGTAATTCACCCCTCCACTTT.

The sample holds one count of this clone. V usage is TRBV5-1 and J usage is TRBJ2-1; D not certain. Germline V gene sequence: CDR1 SGHRS, CDR2 YFSETQ. V gave up 2 bases and J gave up 8 bases, with 11 bases separating them. There are 13 residues in the CDR3. CDR3 in DNA: TGCGCCAGCAGCTTCGACAAGGCCTATGAGCAGTTCTTC. It translates to CASSFDKAYEQFF.